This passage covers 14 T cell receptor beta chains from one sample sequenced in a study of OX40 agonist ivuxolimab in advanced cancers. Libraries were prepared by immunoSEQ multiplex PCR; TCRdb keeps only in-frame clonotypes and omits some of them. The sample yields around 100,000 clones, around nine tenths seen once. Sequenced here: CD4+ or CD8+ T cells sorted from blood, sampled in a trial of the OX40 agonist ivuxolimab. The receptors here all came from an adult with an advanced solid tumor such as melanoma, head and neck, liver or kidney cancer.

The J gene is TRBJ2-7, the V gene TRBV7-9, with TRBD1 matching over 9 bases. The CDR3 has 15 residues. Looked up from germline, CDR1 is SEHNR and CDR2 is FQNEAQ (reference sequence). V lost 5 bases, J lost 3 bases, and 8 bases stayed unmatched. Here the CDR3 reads CASSQLGGQGYEQYF. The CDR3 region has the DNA TGTGCCAGCAGCCAACTCGGGGGACAGGGCTACGAGCAGTACTTC.

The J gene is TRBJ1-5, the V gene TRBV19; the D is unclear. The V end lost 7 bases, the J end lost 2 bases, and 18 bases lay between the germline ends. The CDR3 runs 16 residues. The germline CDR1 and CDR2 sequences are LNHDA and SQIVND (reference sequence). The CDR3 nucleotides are TGTGCCAGTACCAAAACCGGAGGGAGGGGCAATCAGCCCCAGCATTTT. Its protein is CASTKTGGRGNQPQHF.

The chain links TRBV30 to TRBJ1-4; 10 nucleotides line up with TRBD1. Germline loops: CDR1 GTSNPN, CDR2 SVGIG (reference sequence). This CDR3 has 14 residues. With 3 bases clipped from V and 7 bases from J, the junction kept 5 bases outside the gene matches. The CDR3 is CAWSPGTGAEKLFF. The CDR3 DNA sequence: TGTGCCTGGAGCCCCGGGACAGGGGCTGAAAAACTGTTTTTT.

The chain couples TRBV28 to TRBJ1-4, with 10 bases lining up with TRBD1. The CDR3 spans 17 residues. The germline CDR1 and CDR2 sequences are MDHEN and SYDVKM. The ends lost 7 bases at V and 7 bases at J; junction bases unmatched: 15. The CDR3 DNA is TGTGCCAGCACCTCAATAGGCGGACAGGGGGTTTTTGAAAAACTGTTTTTT. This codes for CASTSIGGQGVFEKLFF.

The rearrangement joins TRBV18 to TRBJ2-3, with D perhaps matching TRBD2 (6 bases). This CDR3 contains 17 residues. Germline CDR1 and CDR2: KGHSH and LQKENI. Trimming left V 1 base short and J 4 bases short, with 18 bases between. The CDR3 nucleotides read TGTGCCAGCTCACCACAGCGGGTGAGCCCCTCTTCAGATACGCAGTATTTT. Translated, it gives CASSPQRVSPSSDTQYF. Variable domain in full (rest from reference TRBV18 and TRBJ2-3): NAGVMQNPRHLVRRRGQEARLRCSPMKGHSHVYWYRQLPEEGLKFMVYLQKENIIDESGMPKERFSAEFPKEGPSILRIQQVVRGDSAAYFCASSPQRVSPSSDTQYFGPGTRLTVL.

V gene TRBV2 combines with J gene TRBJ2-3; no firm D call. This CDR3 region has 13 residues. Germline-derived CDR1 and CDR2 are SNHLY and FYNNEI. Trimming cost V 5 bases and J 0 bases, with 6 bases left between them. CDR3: CASSLTSTDTQYF. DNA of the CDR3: TGTGCCAGCAGTTTGACTAGCACAGATACGCAGTATTTT.

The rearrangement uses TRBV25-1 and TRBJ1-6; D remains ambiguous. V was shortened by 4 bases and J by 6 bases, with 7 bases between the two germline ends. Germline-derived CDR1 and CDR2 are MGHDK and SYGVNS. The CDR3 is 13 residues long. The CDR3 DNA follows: TGTGCCAGCAGTGTGGGGAGTAATTCACCCCTCCACTTT. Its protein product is CASSVGSNSPLHF.

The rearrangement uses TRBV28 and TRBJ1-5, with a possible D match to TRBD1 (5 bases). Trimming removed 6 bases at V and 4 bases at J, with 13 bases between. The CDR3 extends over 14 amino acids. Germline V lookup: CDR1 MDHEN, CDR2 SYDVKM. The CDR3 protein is CASRPGGDNQPQHF. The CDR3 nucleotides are TGTGCCAGCAGACCTGGGGGAGATAATCAGCCCCAGCATTTT. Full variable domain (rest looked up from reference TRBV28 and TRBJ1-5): DVKVTQSSRYLVKRTGEKVFLECVQDMDHENMFWYRQDPGLGLRLIYFSYDVKMKEKGDIPEGYSVSREKKERFSLILESASTNQTSMYLCASRPGGDNQPQHFGDGTRLSIL.

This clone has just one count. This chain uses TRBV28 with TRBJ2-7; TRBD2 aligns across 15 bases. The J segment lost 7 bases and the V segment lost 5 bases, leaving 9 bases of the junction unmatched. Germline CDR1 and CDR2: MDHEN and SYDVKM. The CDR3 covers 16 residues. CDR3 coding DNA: TGTGCCAGCAGTAAATATGGACTAGCGGGAGGGGGTGAGCAGTACTTC. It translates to CASSKYGLAGGGEQYF.

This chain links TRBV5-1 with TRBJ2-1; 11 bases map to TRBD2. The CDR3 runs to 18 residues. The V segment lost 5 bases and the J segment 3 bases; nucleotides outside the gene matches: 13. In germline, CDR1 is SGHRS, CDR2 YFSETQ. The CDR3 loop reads CASRSSELAGGVYNEQFF. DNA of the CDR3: TGCGCCAGCAGATCGTCGGAATTAGCGGGAGGGGTCTACAATGAGCAGTTCTTC.

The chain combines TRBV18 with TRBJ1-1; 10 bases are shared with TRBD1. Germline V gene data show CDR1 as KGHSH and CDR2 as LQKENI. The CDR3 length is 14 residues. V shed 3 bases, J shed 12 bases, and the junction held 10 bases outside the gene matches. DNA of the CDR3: TGTGCCAGCTCACCCAAAACACCGGGACAGGGGCCTTTCTTT. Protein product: CASSPKTPGQGPFF.

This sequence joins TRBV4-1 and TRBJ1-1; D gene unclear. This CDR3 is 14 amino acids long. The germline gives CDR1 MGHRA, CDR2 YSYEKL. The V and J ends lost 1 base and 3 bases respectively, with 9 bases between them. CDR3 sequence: CASSQGVMDTEAFF. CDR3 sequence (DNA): TGCGCCAGCAGCCAAGGGGTTATGGACACTGAAGCTTTCTTT.

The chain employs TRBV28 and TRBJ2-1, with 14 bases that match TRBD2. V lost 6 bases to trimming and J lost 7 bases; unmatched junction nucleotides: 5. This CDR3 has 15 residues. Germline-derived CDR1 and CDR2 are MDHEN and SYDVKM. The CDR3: CASSLGLAGENEQFF. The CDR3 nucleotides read TGTGCCAGCAGCCTGGGACTAGCGGGAGAAAATGAGCAGTTCTTC.

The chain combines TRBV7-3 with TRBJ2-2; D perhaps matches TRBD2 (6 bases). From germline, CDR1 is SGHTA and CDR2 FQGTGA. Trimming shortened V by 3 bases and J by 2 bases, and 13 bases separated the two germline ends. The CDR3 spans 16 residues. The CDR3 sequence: CASSLTGTQNTGELFF. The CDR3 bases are TGTGCCAGCAGCTTGACCGGGACTCAAAACACCGGGGAGCTGTTTTTT.